This T cell receptor beta chain was sequenced for a study of T cell responses to AZD1222 COVID-19 vaccine. Study-wide findings and caveats: Following two doses of AZD1222, Spike-specific TCR breadth and depth rose. Among those given AZD1222, only six were seropositive at baseline. Epitopes outside B.1.351 and B.1.1.7 mutated regions reportedly drew nearly half of spike TCRs. CD4 TCRs linked to vaccination spanned spike, dominating at 160-218 and 743-854.

Germline CDR1 reads SGHDT; CDR2 reads YYEEEE. CDR3 size: 13 residues. V lost 3 bases and J 3 bases, leaving 10 bases between the germline ends. Here immunoSEQ multiplex PCR was the method, and the copy in TCRdb shows in-frame clones only, minus some. This table holds over 100,000 clones, approximately 86% found once. Turning to this clone: What it binds is not known.

Sample: peripheral blood, taken 28 days after the second dose of the MenACWY control vaccine. This clonotype was obtained from an adult who received the MenACWY meningococcal vaccine as a control. The chain employs TRBV5-6 and TRBJ2-7; tentatively, D is TRBD1 or TRBD2 (6 bases each). This chain's CDR3 is CASSWRGDYEQYF. CDR3 nucleotide sequence: TGTGCCAGCAGCTGGAGGGGGGACTACGAGCAGTACTTC.